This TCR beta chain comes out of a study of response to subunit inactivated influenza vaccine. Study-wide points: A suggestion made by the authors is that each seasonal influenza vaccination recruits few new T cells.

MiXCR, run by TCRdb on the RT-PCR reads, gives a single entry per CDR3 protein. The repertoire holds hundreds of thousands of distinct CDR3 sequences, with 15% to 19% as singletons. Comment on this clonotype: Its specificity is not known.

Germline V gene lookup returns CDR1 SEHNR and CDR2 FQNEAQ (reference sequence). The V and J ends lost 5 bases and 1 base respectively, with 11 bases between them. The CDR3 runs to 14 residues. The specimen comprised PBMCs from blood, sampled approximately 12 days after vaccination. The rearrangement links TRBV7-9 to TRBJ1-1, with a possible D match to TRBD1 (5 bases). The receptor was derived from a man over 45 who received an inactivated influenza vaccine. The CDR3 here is CASSGKTANTEAFF. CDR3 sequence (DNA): TGTGCCAGCAGCGGGAAGACAGCGAACACTGAAGCTTTCTTT.